What follows are 26 T cell receptor beta chains derived from one specimen sequenced in a study of T cell responses to AZD1222 COVID-19 vaccine (dated by TCRdb to 2020 to 2023). Per the publication, the time point label means: baseline before first vaccination. What the treatment or condition label conveys for this sample: meningococcal conjugate vaccine given as trial control. The library came from the immunoSEQ multiplex PCR assay. TCRdb took over this immuneACCESS table, retaining in-frame rearrangements with V and J assigned. Such tables are incomplete; in checked studies, under half of the missing clones stem from an unresolved V gene, and the remainder is unexplained. This sample is represented by 120,000 or so clones; less than 95% of them were singletons. The ten most abundant clones make up 4.4% of the sample. Sample: peripheral blood, taken on day 0 of MenACWY control vaccination. Receptor source: an adult in good health.

The chain joins TRBV5-1 to TRBJ1-1, with no clear D. The V and J ends lost 3 bases and 3 bases respectively, with 9 bases between them. The CDR3 covers 13 residues. The germline V gene encodes CDR1 SGHRS and CDR2 YFSETQ. The CDR3 loop reads CASSSSRDTEAFF. The DNA for the CDR3 is TGCGCCAGCAGCTCATCTCGGGACACTGAAGCTTTCTTT. Full variable domain (rest looked up from reference TRBV5-1 and TRBJ1-1): KAGVTQTPRYLIKTRGQQVTLSCSPISGHRSVSWYQQTPGQGLQFLFEYFSETQRNKGNFPGRFSGRQFSNSRSEMNVSTLELGDSALYLCASSSSRDTEAFFGQGTRLTVV.

This chain links TRBV14 with TRBJ1-5, with D unclear. The V end was cut by 1 base, the J end by 0 bases, with 7 bases between. Germline assignment: CDR1 SGHDN and CDR2 FVKESK. The CDR3 loop spans 15 amino acids. The CDR3 DNA follows: TGTGCCAGCAGCCAAGTCCACGGTAGCAATCAGCCCCAGCATTTT. This translates into CASSQVHGSNQPQHF.

The chain employs TRBV28 and TRBJ1-2, with 11 bases fitting TRBD1. The germline CDR1 and CDR2 sequences are MDHEN and SYDVKM. This CDR3 contains 13 residues. The ends lost 6 bases at V and 7 bases at J; junction bases unmatched: 4. DNA of the CDR3: TGTGCCAGCAGAGGACAGGGGGCGGCTGGCTACACCTTC. It codes for CASRGQGAAGYTF.

This rearrangement joins TRBV2 to TRBJ1-1; maybe TRBD1 (5 bases). Trimming shortened V by 6 bases and J by 1 base, and 12 bases separated the two germline ends. In germline, CDR1 is SNHLY, CDR2 FYNNEI. This CDR3 comprises 14 residues. The chain's CDR3 is CASSADIWNTEAFF. CDR3 coding DNA: TGTGCCAGCAGCGCGGACATTTGGAACACTGAAGCTTTCTTT.

The rearrangement uses TRBV29-1 and TRBJ2-2, with 9 bases identical to TRBD1. The junction had 10 bases not matched to a gene; V was cut back by 0 bases and J by 5 bases. The V gene's germline CDR1 is SQVTM and CDR2 ANQGSEA. The CDR3 has 17 residues. The CDR3 bases are TGCAGCGTTGAAGACCCCACAGGGGGCGCTGAGACCGGGGAGCTGTTTTTT. It is translated as CSVEDPTGGAETGELFF.

The chain joins TRBV30 to TRBJ1-1; D unclear. Trimming cost V 4 bases and J 6 bases, with 15 bases left between them. Germline lookup yields CDR1 GTSNPN and CDR2 SVGIG (reference sequence). The length of the CDR3 is 13 residues. The CDR3 region is CAWTGPRRPEAFF. The CDR3 DNA reads TGTGCCTGGACAGGACCCCGACGCCCTGAAGCTTTCTTT.

This clone turned up a few times. V is TRBV25-1 and J is TRBJ2-3; TRBD1 matches 9 bases. CDR1 is MGHDK, CDR2 SYGVNS, per germline. The V and J ends lost 3 bases and 2 bases, in that order; junction bases with no gene match: 3. This CDR3 spans 15 amino acids. CDR3: CASSEGQGHTDTQYF. The CDR3 DNA follows: TGTGCCAGCAGTGAGGGACAGGGACACACAGATACGCAGTATTTT.

The V call is TRBV29-1, the J call TRBJ2-1; D remains unclear. Germline assignment: CDR1 SQVTM and CDR2 ANQGSEA. The CDR3 runs to 10 residues. Trimming cost V 6 bases and J 5 bases, with 5 bases left between them. The chain's CDR3 is CSVGHNEQFF. CDR3 nucleotide sequence: TGCAGCGTCGGTCACAATGAGCAGTTCTTC.

This chain uses TRBV9 with TRBJ1-1; no clear D. Trimming shortened V by 1 base and J by 11 bases, and 12 bases separated the two germline ends. CDR3 length: 12 amino acids. The germline CDR1 and CDR2 sequences are SGDLS and YYNGEE. CDR3 nucleotides: TGTGCCAGCAGCGTAACGGAGGGCAAGGCTTTCTTT. Encoded protein: CASSVTEGKAFF.

The chain uses TRBV7-9 and TRBJ2-1, with 11 bases fitting TRBD1. The CDR3 covers 17 residues. In germline, CDR1 is SEHNR, CDR2 FQNEAQ (reference sequence). Trimming at V came to 5 bases and at J to 5 bases, leaving 11 bases not matched to a gene. The CDR3 DNA sequence: TGTGCCAGCAGCGGGACAGGGGGTAGTCTAGCGGACAATGAGCAGTTCTTC. Its translation: CASSGTGGSLADNEQFF.

The rearrangement links TRBV9 to TRBJ1-1; a possible D gene is TRBD1 (5 bases). The CDR3 has 17 amino acids. V was shortened by 0 bases and J by 5 bases, with 20 bases between the two germline ends. Germline CDR1 SGDLS, CDR2 YYNGEE. CDR3 coding DNA: TGTGCCAGCAGCGTAGAAGATTCGATGGACACGACGACTGAAGCTTTCTTT. Translated: CASSVEDSMDTTTEAFF.

This clone was counted between two and nine times. One end of the junction is discordant with germline, which a read error may explain. The chain recombines TRBV7-9 with TRBJ1-5; 9 nucleotides line up with TRBD1. Germline V lookup: CDR1 SEHNR, CDR2 FQNEAQ (reference sequence). The length of the CDR3 is 11 residues. Written as DNA, the CDR3 is TGTGCCAGCAGCACGGGACAGGGATTGAATTTT. Its translation: CASSTGQGLNF.

This sequence joins TRBV4-2 and TRBJ1-1; 7 nucleotides match TRBD1. V shed 4 bases, J shed 4 bases, and the junction held 9 bases outside the gene matches. Germline V gene lookup returns CDR1 LGHNA and CDR2 YNFKEQ. The CDR3 runs 15 residues. The CDR3 DNA sequence: TGTGCCAGCAGCCCTCGGACAGGAGAGGCCACTGAAGCTTTCTTT. Its translation: CASSPRTGEATEAFF.

This clone came up once. The gene calls are TRBV4-1 and TRBJ2-6; 11 nucleotides agree with TRBD2. The CDR3 length is 18 residues. The V segment lost 1 base and the J segment 0 bases; nucleotides outside the gene matches: 2. Germline values: CDR1 MGHRA, CDR2 YSYEKL. The CDR3 bases are TGCGCCAGCAGCCAAGGGCTAGCGGGAGGCTCTGGGGCCAACGTCCTGACTTTC. Encoded protein: CASSQGLAGGSGANVLTF.

The chain has TRBV20-1 and TRBJ2-7, with D unclear. The CDR3 contains 10 residues. V dropped 2 bases and J dropped 4 bases, with 3 bases sitting between them. Germline CDR1 reads DFQATT; CDR2 reads SNEGSKA (reference sequence). The CDR3 DNA is TGCAGTGCTAGAAAATACGAGCAGTACTTC. Translated: CSARKYEQYF.

This CDR3 is CASSPLAGVSYEQYF. CDR3 bases: TGTGCCAGCAGCCCACTAGCGGGAGTCTCCTACGAGCAGTACTTC. The gene calls are TRBV3-1 (or the pseudogene TRBV3-2) and TRBJ2-7, with 11 nucleotides matching TRBD2. CDR1 and CDR2 from the germline V gene are LGHDT and YNNKEL (reference sequence). Unmatched junction bases numbered 2, after V lost 4 bases and J lost 0 bases. The length of the CDR3 is 15 residues.

The V call is TRBV10-1, the J call TRBJ2-7; D may be TRBD2 (5 bases). CDR3 length: 14 residues. The germline CDR1 and CDR2 sequences are WNHNN and SYGVQD (reference sequence). Trimming shortened V by 5 bases and J by 3 bases, and 14 bases separated the two germline ends. The CDR3 DNA reads as TGCGCCAGCAGTCCCAATCGGGGTTACTACGAGCAGTACGTC. Translated: CASSPNRGYYEQYV.

The chain employs TRBV4-1 and TRBJ2-4, with 7 bases identical to TRBD2. Unmatched junction bases numbered 5, after V lost 0 bases and J lost 0 bases. CDR1 and CDR2 from the germline V gene are MGHRA and YSYEKL. CDR3 size: 17 residues. DNA of the CDR3: TGCGCCAGCAGCCAAGAGATTCGGGGGGAAGCCAAAAACATTCAGTACTTC. Translated: CASSQEIRGEAKNIQYF.

The chain couples TRBV29-1 to TRBJ2-7; 7 bases agree with TRBD1. Per germline, CDR1 SQVTM and CDR2 ANQGSEA. The CDR3 loop spans 12 amino acids. With V trimmed by 6 bases and J by 6 bases, 8 bases remained unmatched. In DNA, the CDR3 is TGCAGCGTAGTCCGGGACAGTAGCGAGCAGTACTTC. As protein: CSVVRDSSEQYF.

V and J are TRBV4-1 and TRBJ2-2; tentatively, D is TRBD1 (5 bases). V dropped 5 bases and J dropped 0 bases, with 10 bases sitting between them. Looked up from germline, CDR1 is MGHRA and CDR2 is YSYEKL. This CDR3 has 15 amino acids. For the CDR3, the DNA is TGCGCCAGCAGCGGACATATTTCGAACACCGGGGAGCTGTTTTTT. Translating it yields CASSGHISNTGELFF.

V usage is TRBV7-9 and J usage is TRBJ2-7; maybe TRBD1 (5 bases). The CDR3 runs to 14 residues. V gave up 2 bases and J gave up 3 bases, with 11 bases separating them. Germline values: CDR1 SEHNR, CDR2 FQNEAQ (reference sequence). CDR3 protein: CASSLSPRDYEQYF. The DNA for the CDR3 is TGTGCCAGCAGCTTAAGTCCCAGGGACTACGAGCAGTACTTC.

This clone was recorded only once. The CDR3 protein is CASSSAKGANEQYF. CDR3 DNA: TGTGCCAGCAGTTCGGCAAAGGGGGCGAACGAGCAGTACTTC. V usage is TRBV28 and J usage is TRBJ2-7; TRBD1 matches at 7 bases. Germline lookup yields CDR1 MDHEN and CDR2 SYDVKM. This CDR3 spans 14 amino acids. The V and J ends lost 4 bases and 5 bases, in that order; junction bases with no gene match: 8.

This chain connects TRBV4-1 to TRBJ2-2; 8 bases are shared with TRBD1. The CDR3 is 17 residues long. Per germline, CDR1 MGHRA and CDR2 YSYEKL. Trimming at V came to 4 bases and at J to 2 bases, leaving 9 bases not matched to a gene. CDR3 nucleotides: TGCGCCAGCAGCCCCACCCCCGGACAGGGTAACACCGGGGAGCTGTTTTTT. This codes for CASSPTPGQGNTGELFF.

The J gene is TRBJ2-3, the V gene TRBV7-9, with TRBD2 matching over 8 bases. After removal of 6 bases from V and 8 bases from J, the junction contained 19 bases not matched to a gene. This CDR3 spans 17 amino acids. CDR1 and CDR2 from the germline V gene are SEHNR and FQNEAQ (reference sequence). The CDR3 is CASSDKVSGRAGGTQYF. As DNA, the CDR3 is TGTGCCAGCAGTGATAAGGTCTCCGGGAGGGCCGGGGGTACGCAGTATTTT. Together with reference TRBV7-9 and TRBJ2-3, the CDR3 gives the full variable domain: DTGVSQNPRHKITKRGQNVTFRCDPISEHNRLYWYRQTLGQGPEFLTYFQNEAQLEKSRLLSDRFSAERPKGSFSTLEIQRTEQGDSAMYLCASSDKVSGRAGGTQYFGPGTRLTVL.

This rearrangement joins TRBV2 to TRBJ1-6, with a weak D call TRBD1 (5 bases). Per germline, CDR1 SNHLY and CDR2 FYNNEI. The CDR3 length is 15 residues. V shed 7 bases and J shed 4 bases, with 14 bases lying between them. CDR3 region: CASIDRGRYNSPLHF. As DNA, the CDR3 is TGTGCCAGCATAGATCGGGGCCGATATAATTCACCCCTCCACTTT.

The CDR3 nucleotides are TGTGCCAGCAGTTTGTCGGTCTACTCGGGACAGGGATCTGATACGCAGTATTTT. Its protein is CASSLSVYSGQGSDTQYF. The chain carries TRBV28 and TRBJ2-3; 9 nucleotides agree with TRBD1. The length of the CDR3 is 18 residues. Germline CDR1 and CDR2: MDHEN and SYDVKM. Losses at the gene ends were 3 bases for V and 6 bases for J; bases not matched to a gene: 16.